This is a list of T cell receptor beta chains from one sample in a study of CD8 T cells in Susac syndrome. TCRdb re-analysed the immunoSEQ multiplex PCR reads in MiXCR, keeping a single row per CDR3 protein. The repertoire consists of some 300,000 distinct CDR3 sequences, with roughly 85% occurring once and the leading ten covering around 0.2%. The source material was CD8+ T cells from PBMCs. Receptors originate from a human donor with multiple sclerosis. Each CDR3 is given with its conserved first and last residue. A D gene is named only where the DNA matches it firmly. A clone size is listed for some rows: how often the clone was seen (once, few, many), or a class if it is expanded.

D,J,V,size,DNA,CDR3
TRBD1,TRBJ1-5,TRBV6-2/TRBV6-3,-,TGTGCCAGCAGTTACTCGAGAGGGACAGGACCAAGGGGTCAGCCCCAGCATTTT,CASSYSRGTGPRGQPQHF
TRBD1,TRBJ2-7,TRBV20-1,few,TGCAGTGCTAGAGATCCAGGGAAAGGGACAGGGGTTAACGAGCAGTACTTC,CSARDPGKGTGVNEQYF
-,TRBJ2-7,TRBV7-6,-,TGTGCCAGCAGCTCCGAAGTAAGCTCCTACGAGCAGTACTTC,CASSSEVSSYEQYF
TRBD2,TRBJ2-1,TRBV7-9,-,TGTGCCAGCAGTTCAACGATAGCGGGAGCGTCCTACAATGAGCAGTTCTTC,CASSSTIAGASYNEQFF
-,TRBJ1-4,TRBV5-8,-,TGTGCCAGCAGCTTGGACAGTTCTAATGAAAAACTGTTTTTT,CASSLDSSNEKLFF
-,TRBJ1-1,TRBV28,-,TGTGCCAGCAGCTCCAGGGGAGACTGGGACACTGAAGCTTTCTTT,CASSSRGDWDTEAFF
TRBD1,TRBJ1-1,TRBV9,-,TGTGCCAGCAGCATGGGACAGGTCGGCACTGAAGCTTTCTTT,CASSMGQVGTEAFF
TRBD2,TRBJ2-1,TRBV5-6,-,TGTGCCAGCAGCTCGCTTAAGACTAGCGGGAGGGAACGTAGCTCCTACAATGAGCAGTTCTTC,CASSSLKTSGRERSSYNEQFF
-,TRBJ2-1,TRBV9,-,TGTGCCAGCAGCGTAGGCACGGGGCAGGTTGAAGCCTACAATGAGCAGTTCTTC,CASSVGTGQVEAYNEQFF
-,TRBJ2-5,TRBV13,-,TGTGCCAGCAGCTCACTACAACCGGACTGGCAAGAGACCCAGTACTTC,CASSSLQPDWQETQYF
-,TRBJ2-2,TRBV28,-,TGTGCCAGCAGTTTATGGGAGCGGACCGTGGCGAACACCGGGGAGCTGTTTTTT,CASSLWERTVANTGELFF
TRBD2,TRBJ2-5,TRBV20-1,-,TGCAGTGCTAGAGATTGGAGCGGGGGCGGGGAGACCCAGTACTTC,CSARDWSGGGETQYF
-,TRBJ2-1,TRBV4-3,-,TGCGCCAGCAGCCAAGCTCCTTTGAGCGGCGTGGACAATGAGCAGTTCTTC,CASSQAPLSGVDNEQFF
TRBD1,TRBJ1-2,TRBV27,-,TGTGCCAGCAGGGGAAGGGACAGATACTATGGCTACACCTTC,CASRGRDRYYGYTF
TRBD2,TRBJ2-7,TRBV4-3,-,TGCGCCAGCAGCCCCCTCCGGGGGGGAGAGTTCTACGAGCAGTACTTC,CASSPLRGGEFYEQYF
-,TRBJ1-1,TRBV9,-,TGTGCCAGCAGCGACCGACAGGTTAGCGAAGCTTTCTTT,CASSDRQVSEAFF
-,TRBJ1-4,TRBV7-9,once,TGTGCCAGCAAACACGGACAGAGTAATGAAAAACTGTTTTTT,CASKHGQSNEKLFF
-,TRBJ1-1,TRBV2,-,TGTGCCAGCAGTGAAGACCCCGGCAGAGACACTGAAGCTTTCTTT,CASSEDPGRDTEAFF
-,TRBJ2-7,TRBV25-1,-,TGTGCCAGCAGTCCCCAAGGGGGGGGGAGGGACCACGAGCAGTACTTC,CASSPQGGGRDHEQYF
TRBD2,TRBJ2-7,TRBV29-1,-,TGCAGCGTTGAAGTCCAAGCGGGACTGAACGAGCAGTACTTC,CSVEVQAGLNEQYF
TRBD2,TRBJ2-3,TRBV7-9,-,TGTGCCAGCAGCCCCCGGGAGGGCCGGGAAGATACGCAGTATTTT,CASSPREGREDTQYF
TRBD2,TRBJ2-2,TRBV6-5,-,TGTGCCAGCAGTTTAGCGGGACGCTCTCTTACCGGGGAGCTGTTTTTT,CASSLAGRSLTGELFF
-,TRBJ1-1,TRBV19,once,TGTGCCAGTATGCGCGGAGTGAACACTGAAGCTTTCTTT,CASMRGVNTEAFF
-,TRBJ1-3,TRBV12-3/TRBV12-4,-,TGTGCCAGCAGCTCCCCGGACCTCCGCTCTAGAAACACCATATATTTT,CASSSPDLRSRNTIYF
-,TRBJ2-7,TRBV7-9,-,TGTGCCAGCAGCTTAGACTTGAACTACGAGCAGTACTTC,CASSLDLNYEQYF
TRBD1,TRBJ1-2,TRBV29-1,-,TGCAGCGTCCGGACAGGGGTTTCGTATGGCTACACCTTC,CSVRTGVSYGYTF
-,TRBJ2-1,TRBV20-1,-,TGCAGTGCTAGTACAGACCTCTCCTACAATGAGCAGTTCTTC,CSASTDLSYNEQFF
TRBD2,TRBJ2-7,TRBV27,-,TGTGCCAGCAGTTTCGGGACTAACGAGCAGTACTTC,CASSFGTNEQYF
-,TRBJ2-1,TRBV28,-,TGTGCCAGCAGAGGCTTCAGTGGACAAACCCTAGACAATGAGCAGTTCTTC,CASRGFSGQTLDNEQFF
TRBD2,TRBJ2-3,TRBV12-3/TRBV12-4,-,TGTGCCAGCAGTTTTAGCGGGGGGAACACAGATACGCAGTATTTT,CASSFSGGNTDTQYF
-,TRBJ1-3,TRBV25-1,-,TGTGCCAGCAGTGAATGGGGGGGCGGAAACACCATATATTTT,CASSEWGGGNTIYF
-,TRBJ2-2,TRBV6-1,-,TGTGCCAGCAGTCCACTGAGGGCATCCATGAACACCGGGGAGCTGTTTTTT,CASSPLRASMNTGELFF
-,TRBJ2-6,TRBV11-2,once,TGTGCCAGCAGCAGACGCACAACAAGCAACAAAAGTCGGGCCAACGTCCTGACTTTC,CASSRRTTSNKSRANVLTF
-,TRBJ2-7,TRBV20-1,-,TGCAGTGCTAGAGATGGCCAGACCTACGAGCAGTACTTC,CSARDGQTYEQYF
-,TRBJ2-3,TRBV29-1,-,TGCAGCGTTGAAGGAGCGGGCCCAGTTGATACGCAGTATTTT,CSVEGAGPVDTQYF
TRBD1,TRBJ2-7,TRBV27,once,TGTGCCAGCAGTCCCGGGACAGCCGGAGTCGGGCAGTACTTC,CASSPGTAGVGQYF
-,TRBJ1-4,TRBV13,-,TGTGCCAGCAGCGCGCCGGGGGGATCTAATGAAAAACTGTTTTTT,CASSAPGGSNEKLFF
TRBD2,TRBJ2-5,TRBV28,-,TGTGCCAGCAGTTTGGGCGGGTCTAGCGGGATACAAGAGACCCAGTACTTC,CASSLGGSSGIQETQYF
-,TRBJ2-7,TRBV29-1,-,TGCAGCGCCCTGATAAACTCCTACGAGCAGTACTTC,CSALINSYEQYF
TRBD2,TRBJ2-3,TRBV4-3,-,TGCGCCAGCAGCCAAGCGCAGCGGGAGACAGATACGCAGTATTTT,CASSQAQRETDTQYF
-,TRBJ2-7,TRBV20-1,-,TGCAGTACAGTAGTAACAGGGCTTGCGACCTACGAGCAGTACTTC,CSTVVTGLATYEQYF
TRBD2,TRBJ2-7,TRBV9,-,TGTGCCAGCAGCCTGAGAAGCGGGGCCACCTACGAGCAGTACTTC,CASSLRSGATYEQYF